This TCR beta chain originates from a study of OX40 agonist ivuxolimab in advanced cancers. V shed 5 bases and J 4 bases; nucleotides not matched to a gene: 6. Per the germline V gene, CDR1 is GTSNPN and CDR2 is SVGIG (reference sequence). This CDR3 region has 13 residues. Some clones are missing from TCRdb's copy, which holds only in-frame ones; the method was immunoSEQ multiplex PCR. This table holds about 19,000 clones, 77% found once. This receptor was taken from an adult with an advanced solid tumor such as melanoma, head and neck, liver or kidney cancer. Sample: CD4+ or CD8+ T cells sorted from blood, taken in a trial of the OX40 agonist ivuxolimab. The chain combines TRBV30 with TRBJ2-7; the match to TRBD1 covers 9 bases. In DNA form, the CDR3 reads TGTGCCTGGCGGCGACAGGGGGGGTACGAGCAGTACTTC. This translates into CAWRRQGGYEQYF.